In this sample, the clone carrying this T cell receptor (beta chain) turned up many times. The sample belongs to a study of regulatory T cells in long-lasting Graves disease. Study at large: Persistent Graves' disease required over 5 years of antithyroid drugs and positive TSH receptor antibodies.

Library construction for TCR beta used iRepertoire HTBI primers and Arm-PCR of CDR3 regions. Original methodology: Segment identification across samples yielded 62 TRBV and more than 11 TRBJ segments. Each CDR3 protein is one row after TCRdb ran MiXCR on the multiplex PCR reads. The V and J calls and clone size come from TCRdb's table, not from the authors' own analysis. Among over 450,000 distinct CDR3 sequences, 20% to 25% were seen once, and the ten largest hold over 6%. Time point defined: persistent/refractory GD, antithyroid drugs over 5 years with positive TRAb. RNA isolated from PBMCs was used to make the TCR library. Trimming left V 8 bases short and J 6 bases short, with 14 bases between. The CDR3 runs to 14 residues. Germline CDR1 reads MNHNS; CDR2 reads SASEGT.

The receptor was isolated from a female donor with Graves disease. Sequences were derived from peripheral blood mononuclear cells (PBMCs), sampled when the disease was refractory, from a patient treated with antithyroid drugs. This rearrangement joins TRBV6-1 to TRBJ1-6; the D gene is possibly TRBD1 (5 bases). CDR3 nucleotide sequence: TGTGCCAGCGCAGGGTTCGCTCGTAATTCACCCCTCCACTTT. This codes for CASAGFARNSPLHF.